This passage covers 15 T cell receptor beta chains from one sample sequenced in a study of control samples from healthy donors and cancer patients. Data came from immunoSEQ multiplex PCR; TCRdb stores just in-frame clones and leaves some out. The sample has approximately 100,000 clones, 90% seen once. The sequenced material came from blood. These receptors were collected from a young woman in good health.

V gene TRBV27 combines with J gene TRBJ2-7; TRBD1 might be the D (6 bases). Germline CDR1 MNHEY, CDR2 SMNVEV (reference sequence). The CDR3 extends over 14 amino acids. Trimming took off 6 bases at V and 4 bases at J, with 16 bases between the two ends. DNA of the CDR3: TGTGCCAGCAGCCAAAGTGCCCAGGGGTACGAGCAGTACTTC. Amino acids: CASSQSAQGYEQYF.

V gene TRBV5-5 combines with J gene TRBJ2-2; D is unclear. Trimming took 0 bases from V and 2 from J, leaving 11 bases between them. CDR3 length: 16 amino acids. Germline V CDR1 and CDR2: SGHKS, YYEKEE (reference sequence). CDR3 loop: CASSLESYTNTGELFF. Written as DNA, the CDR3 is TGTGCCAGCAGCTTGGAATCCTACACTAACACCGGGGAGCTGTTTTTT.

In regard to this clone: Germline is not matched at one junction end, which may reflect a read error. This chain connects TRBV27 to TRBJ2-1, with D possibly TRBD1 on 5 matching bases. CDR3 length: 13 amino acids. The germline CDR1 and CDR2 sequences are MNHEY and SMNVEV (reference sequence). The CDR3 here is CAGSLSLGDEQFF. CDR3 bases: TGTGCCGGCAGTTTATCGTTAGGGGATGAGCAGTTCTTC.

This chain connects TRBV13 to TRBJ1-2; 11 positions agree with TRBD1. With 5 bases clipped from V and 1 base from J, the junction kept 6 bases outside the gene matches. Germline CDR1 is PRHDT and CDR2 is FYEKMQ (reference sequence). This CDR3 comprises 16 residues. The CDR3 bases are TGTGCCAGCAGCCACGGGACAGGGGGTGATAACTATGGCTACACCTTC. Its protein is CASSHGTGGDNYGYTF.

The chain uses TRBV6-6 and TRBJ1-3; a weak D match, TRBD1 (6 bases). V was shortened by 6 bases and J by 1 base, with 31 bases between the two germline ends. The CDR3 spans 21 residues. Germline V lookup: CDR1 MNHNY, CDR2 SVGAGI (reference sequence). CDR3 loop: CASSQSGWGANQGRSGNTIYF. CDR3 bases: TGTGCCAGCAGCCAATCCGGGTGGGGTGCGAATCAGGGGAGATCTGGAAACACCATATATTTT.

The chain is built from TRBV12-3 or TRBV12-4 and TRBJ1-1; possibly TRBD1 for D (5 bases). The CDR3 covers 13 residues. Trimming removed 6 bases from V and 1 base from J, with 9 bases in between. CDR3 nucleotides: TGTGCCAGCAGGCGACAGAGGAACACTGAAGCTTTCTTT. It specifies CASRRQRNTEAFF.

The J gene is TRBJ2-7, the V gene TRBV7-6, with 7 positions matching TRBD1. CDR3 size: 13 residues. Germline CDR1 SGHVS, CDR2 FNYEAQ. The J segment lost 7 bases and the V segment lost 0 bases, leaving 3 bases of the junction unmatched. The CDR3 spells CASSLAMDREQYF. As DNA, the CDR3 is TGTGCCAGCAGCTTAGCGATGGACAGGGAGCAGTACTTC.

This chain links TRBV4-2 with TRBJ2-7; 9 bases map to TRBD2. The germline V gene has CDR1 LGHNA and CDR2 YNFKEQ. The CDR3 covers 17 residues. V gave up 6 bases and J gave up 3 bases; unmatched junction bases: 15. In DNA form, the CDR3 reads TGTGCCAGCAGTCCCAGGTCCAGCGGGGGGCAGAACTACGAGCAGTACTTC. Its protein product is CASSPRSSGGQNYEQYF.

The rearrangement joins TRBV9 to TRBJ1-3; D remains ambiguous. In germline, CDR1 is SGDLS, CDR2 YYNGEE. Trimming removed 3 bases at V and 2 bases at J, with 6 bases between. The CDR3 spans 13 residues. CDR3 sequence reads: CASSGPTGNTIYF. CDR3 nucleotides: TGTGCCAGCAGCGGTCCCACTGGAAACACCATATATTTT.

The chain employs TRBV6-5 and TRBJ1-5; 10 bases are shared with TRBD1. Per the germline V gene, CDR1 is MNHEY and CDR2 is SVGAGI. This CDR3 has 15 amino acids. Losses at the gene ends were 6 bases for V and 4 bases for J; bases not matched to a gene: 6. CDR3 coding DNA: TGTGCCAGCAGGGGTGGGACAGGGGTAAATCAGCCCCAGCATTTT. It is translated as CASRGGTGVNQPQHF.

CDR3 residues: CASRAGLAYEQYF. The CDR3 coding sequence is TGTGCCAGCAGAGCCGGACTAGCCTACGAGCAGTACTTC. The V call is TRBV6-6, the J call TRBJ2-7; 7 bases align to TRBD2. Germline CDR1 is MNHNY and CDR2 is SVGAGI (reference sequence). CDR3 length: 13 amino acids. V lost 6 bases, J lost 2 bases, and 4 bases stayed unmatched.

The chain carries TRBV18 and TRBJ2-1, with 8 bases lining up with TRBD1. The CDR3 covers 15 residues. Germline-derived CDR1 and CDR2 are KGHSH and LQKENI. V lost 1 base and J lost 8; bases outside the gene matches: 7. In DNA form, the CDR3 reads TGTGCCAGCTCACCACAGCAGGACAGGGACCATGAGCAGTTCTTC. Translation: CASSPQQDRDHEQFF.

V gene TRBV19 combines with J gene TRBJ2-1; D ambiguous. The V end lost 4 bases, the J end lost 10 bases, and 8 bases lay between the germline ends. Germline V gene sequence: CDR1 LNHDA, CDR2 SQIVND (reference sequence). The CDR3 covers 11 residues. The CDR3 coding sequence is TGTGCCAGTAGTAGGGGTCGGGAGCAGTTCTTC. It yields the protein CASSRGREQFF.

This rearrangement joins TRBV6-4 to TRBJ1-2, with 9 nucleotides matching TRBD1. Germline loops: CDR1 MRHNA, CDR2 SNTAGT. V trimming: 7 bases; J trimming: 8 bases; junction bases outside the gene matches: 8. This CDR3 contains 13 residues. The CDR3 spells CASKPQGAGGYTF. CDR3 bases: TGTGCCAGCAAACCACAGGGGGCTGGAGGCTACACCTTC.

J is TRBJ1-1 and V is TRBV4-1; TRBD1 agrees at 7 bases. Trimming took 1 base from V and 0 from J; bases not matched to a gene: 8. Germline CDR1 and CDR2: MGHRA and YSYEKL. This CDR3 has 17 amino acids. CDR3 nucleotides: TGCGCCAGCAGCCAAGGGGGTTTGGGACAGATGAACACTGAAGCTTTCTTT. It is translated as CASSQGGLGQMNTEAFF.